This TCR beta chain was identified in a study of metastatic and nonmetastatic thyroid tumors. MiXCR was used by TCRdb to re-call the PCR reads. The sample records 15,000 to 20,000 clones, roughly a third being singletons. Not a single patient had been given any form of treatment at any point before undergoing thyroid surgery. V gave up 4 bases and J gave up 6 bases; unmatched junction bases: 9. CDR3 size: 13 residues. CDR1 is DFQATT, CDR2 SNEGSKA, per germline (reference sequence). The source is a male donor with papillary thyroid cancer or a benign thyroid nodule (not recorded which). Some clones in this sample may be carry-over from other donors' samples. The specimen was tumor tissue. This chain joins TRBV20-1 and TRBJ2-7, with 7 bases matching TRBD2. The CDR3 region is CSANRDGEGEQYF. Written as DNA, the CDR3 is TGCAGTGCTAACCGCGACGGGGAGGGCGAGCAGTACTTC.